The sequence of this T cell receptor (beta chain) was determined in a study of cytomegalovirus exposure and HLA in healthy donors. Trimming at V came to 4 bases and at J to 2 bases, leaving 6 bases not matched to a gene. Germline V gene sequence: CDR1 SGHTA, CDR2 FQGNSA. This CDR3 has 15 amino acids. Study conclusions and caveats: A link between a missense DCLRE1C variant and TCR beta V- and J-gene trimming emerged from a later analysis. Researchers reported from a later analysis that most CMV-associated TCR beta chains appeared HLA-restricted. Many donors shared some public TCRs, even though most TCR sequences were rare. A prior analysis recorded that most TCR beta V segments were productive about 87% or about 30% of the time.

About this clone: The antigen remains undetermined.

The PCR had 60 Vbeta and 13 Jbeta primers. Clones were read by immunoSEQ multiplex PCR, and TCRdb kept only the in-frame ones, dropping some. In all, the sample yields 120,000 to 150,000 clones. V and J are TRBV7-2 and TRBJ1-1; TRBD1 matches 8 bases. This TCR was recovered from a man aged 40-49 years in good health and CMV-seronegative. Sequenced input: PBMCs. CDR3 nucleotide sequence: TGTGCCAGCAGCTGGTCAGGGGGCTCTAACACTGAAGCTTTCTTT. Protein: CASSWSGGSNTEAFF.